This entry describes one T cell receptor beta chain. Its antigen remains unidentified. Within one base of it there is no much larger clone, and no base qualities were kept. The immunoSEQ Assay, a bias-controlled multiplex PCR, was used to amplify TCRbeta CDR3 regions from genomic DNA. In the paper's pipeline: The number of nucleated cells in each sample was estimated by amplification of reference gene primers within the assay. To quantify the absolute abundance of each unique TCRbeta CDR3 rearrangement, sequence reads were collapsed and filtered. For each sample, productive Simpson clonality was calculated by taking the square root of Simpson's diversity index across productive rearrangements. TCRdb stores this immuneACCESS table with in-frame sequences only. Part of the clones is absent; in the studies checked, under half of the shortfall reflects unresolved V genes, and no reason is known for the rest. V and J calls and clone size are those listed in that table; D and trimming were worked out from the DNA. The sample table records 300,000 to 400,000 clones; roughly 90% of these occur just once. The ten largest clonotypes hold around 0.91% of the sample.

Enrolling through a virtual design, the prospective study's participants ranged in age from roughly 18 to 89 years and lived across 20 to 30 United States geographic areas. Cohort assignment in the prospective study relied on participant-reported clinical history from a screening survey and a study questionnaire. Mobile phlebotomists in the prospective study collected whole blood, serum and a nasopharyngeal or oropharyngeal swab from every participant. Participants in the prospective study had the option to provide additional blood draws and questionnaires over a roughly 2-month period. Blood samples from the prospective study were shipped frozen or at room temperature prior to DNA extraction. The sample belongs to a study of blood T cell repertoires in COVID-19 (dated by TCRdb to the early 2020s). Study-wide context: Samples from collaborators originated in the United States, Italy and Spain and spanned both the acute and convalescent phases of COVID-19. Deeply sampled blood TCRbeta repertoires from subjects exposed to, actively infected with, or recovered from COVID-19 were included in the dataset. The material from the prospective study consisted of cDNA or gDNA derived from T cells, B-cell-depleted T cells, or PBMCs. The repertoires were made available in a free public database intended to serve as a resource for research on the immune response to SARS-CoV-2. The samples were drawn from the first 160 participants of the ongoing ImmuneRACE study and from 1,254 subjects provided by 6 global collaborators. The sample metadata nearly always contained a de-identified subject ID, COVID-19 status, age in years and sex. Where HLA class I and class II types were available, the types were taken from metadata supplied by the sample provider, not from assay-based typing.

Overall study results and their limits: Clinical and demographic metadata were provided uncurated, with the amount varying by source and participant.

CDR1 and CDR2 are drawn from the germline V gene (reference sequence): SEHNR, FQNEAQ. Trimming removed 3 bases from V and 1 base from J; the gene matches leave 8 bases unexplained. The CDR3 contains 18 residues, cysteine and phenylalanine counted. The sequence is cut down to CDR3 DNA, 54 bases in frame from base 1. Recombination linked TRBV7-9 to TRBJ2-1, with 11 junctional bases fitting TRBD2. The TCR was taken from a woman in her twenties or thirties with acute COVID-19. The specimen was PBMCs or T cells enriched from blood (not recorded which). The CDR3 has the sequence CASSFPTSGGRSYNEQFF. The base sequence is TGTGCCAGCAGCTTTCCTACTAGCGGGGGTAGGTCCTACAATGAGCAGTTCTTC. Where the CDR3 stops, the reference TRBV7-9 and TRBJ2-1 genes take over; the full variable domain is DTGVSQNPRHKITKRGQNVTFRCDPISEHNRLYWYRQTLGQGPEFLTYFQNEAQLEKSRLLSDRFSAERPKGSFSTLEIQRTEQGDSAMYLCASSFPTSGGRSYNEQFFGPGTRLTVL.